These 5 T cell receptor beta chains were sequenced from one sample in a study of T cells in Graves' hyperthyroidism and ophthalmopathy. Researchers took RNA transcripts and amplified the TCR beta CDR3 regions from them. Using the HTBI primer set, a first-round RT-PCR was run on the TCR CDR3. TCRdb recomputed calls from the multiplex PCR reads with MiXCR, one row per CDR3 protein. The data show roughly 420,000 distinct CDR3 sequences, roughly 14% seen once. The specimen was blood. These receptors were taken from a woman younger than 30 with Graves' hyperthyroidism.

This clonotype appeared many times. The J gene is TRBJ2-7, the V gene TRBV4-1; D remains unclear. In germline, CDR1 is MGHRA, CDR2 YSYEKL. V was cut by 1 base and J by 3 bases, with 10 bases left in between. The CDR3 contains 14 residues. The CDR3 here is CASSQARRSYEQYF. Written as DNA, the CDR3 is TGCGCCAGCAGCCAAGCACGGCGGAGCTACGAGCAGTACTTC.

Remarks on this clonotype: Given a much more abundant clone one base away, this may be a read error. The chain recombines TRBV6-1 with TRBJ2-5; perhaps TRBD2 as D (5 bases). The CDR3 extends over 16 amino acids. CDR1 MNHNS and CDR2 SASEGT come from the germline V gene. CDR3 loop: CASSGKETQYLATRYF. CDR3 coding DNA: TGTGCCAGCAGCGGGAAAGAGACCCAGTACTTAGCGACCCGGTACTTC.

This clonotype was seen many times. This sequence joins TRBV3-1 and TRBJ2-7; tentatively, D is TRBD2 (6 bases). V dropped 4 bases and J dropped 4 bases, with 17 bases sitting between them. Germline CDR1 is LGHDT and CDR2 is YNNKEL (reference sequence). The CDR3 totals 15 residues. The CDR3 is CASSPPGAGMYEQYF. The CDR3 DNA is TGTGCCAGCAGCCCTCCCGGGGCGGGAATGTACGAGCAGTACTTC.

This clonotype was counted ten times or more. V usage is TRBV2 and J usage is TRBJ2-1, with D maybe TRBD2 (7 bases). The CDR3 runs 15 residues. Germline CDR1 SNHLY, CDR2 FYNNEI. The V and J ends lost 6 bases and 6 bases respectively, with 18 bases between them. This chain's CDR3 is CASRANGGLGNEQFF. Written as DNA, the CDR3 is TGTGCCAGCAGGGCCAACGGGGGGCTCGGCAATGAGCAGTTCTTC.

On this clonotype: This may come from a read error, since a much larger clone is one base off. The rearrangement joins TRBV25-1 to TRBJ1-1; no clear D. This CDR3 is 14 amino acids long. The germline gives CDR1 MGHDK, CDR2 SYGVNS. The CDR3: CASGEYFGSTEAFF. The CDR3, as DNA: TGTGCCAGCGGTGAATACTTCGGGAGCACTGAAGCTTTCTTT.